The next 27 T cell receptor beta chains were all read from a single sample in a study of blood T cell repertoires in COVID-19. The assay was immunoSEQ multiplex PCR, and TCRdb's table has in-frame clones only and misses some. The sample records 210,000 or so clones, roughly four fifths being singletons. The sample consisted of peripheral blood. The receptors come from a woman of 80 years or more with COVID-19, enrolled during active disease.

The V call is TRBV29-1, the J call TRBJ2-1; D is ambiguous. CDR3 size: 13 residues. The V gene lost 7 bases and the J gene lost 2 bases, with 12 bases spanning the gap. Germline lookup yields CDR1 SQVTM and CDR2 ANQGSEA. The DNA of the CDR3 is TGCAGCGCTCGGGTGGTTGCCTACAATGAGCAGTTCTTC. Amino acids: CSARVVAYNEQFF.

V usage is TRBV6-2 or TRBV6-3 and J usage is TRBJ2-1; 12 bases agree with TRBD2. From germline, CDR1 is MNHEY and CDR2 SVGEGT. Trimming removed 2 bases from V and 5 bases from J; junction bases left unmatched: 10. This CDR3 region has 18 residues. CDR3 loop: CASSYMTSGRALDNEQFF. The DNA of the CDR3 is TGTGCCAGCAGTTACATGACTAGCGGGAGAGCTCTTGACAATGAGCAGTTCTTC.

CDR3 in DNA: TGCGCCAGCAGCTTTCAGGGGATGAGCGAAAAACTGTTTTTT. Translated: CASSFQGMSEKLFF. The chain links TRBV5-1 to TRBJ1-4, with a possible D match to TRBD1 (6 bases). Germline CDR1 and CDR2: SGHRS and YFSETQ. Trimming removed 2 bases from V and 8 bases from J, with 13 bases in between. The CDR3 covers 14 residues.

This clone appeared a single time. The rearrangement links TRBV24-1 to TRBJ2-2; the D gene is possibly TRBD1 (6 bases). The germline V gene encodes CDR1 KGHDR and CDR2 SFDVKD. V lost 9 bases and J 5 bases, leaving 15 bases between the germline ends. This CDR3 has 14 amino acids. CDR3 sequence reads: CATRDTAETGELFF. CDR3 nucleotides: TGTGCCACCCGGGACACAGCCGAGACCGGGGAGCTGTTTTTT.

The rearrangement links TRBV19 to TRBJ1-4; unclear D gene. The CDR3 has 15 amino acids. The ends were cut back, 3 bases at V and 4 bases at J, with 12 bases in the middle. CDR1 is LNHDA and CDR2 is SQIVND in the germline V gene (reference sequence). The CDR3 DNA reads TGTGCCAGTAGTATGAGCGCTCGGGTTAATGAAAAACTGTTTTTT. The encoded protein is CASSMSARVNEKLFF.

V is TRBV18 and J is TRBJ1-3; no clear D gene. CDR1 and CDR2 from the germline V gene are KGHSH and LQKENI. CDR3 length equals 15 residues. The V and J ends lost 4 bases and 4 bases respectively, with 14 bases between them. CDR3 protein: CASSHREGAGNTIYF. CDR3 coding DNA: TGTGCCAGCTCACACCGGGAAGGAGCGGGAAACACCATATATTTT. Together with reference TRBV18 and TRBJ1-3, the CDR3 gives the full variable domain: NAGVMQNPRHLVRRRGQEARLRCSPMKGHSHVYWYRQLPEEGLKFMVYLQKENIIDESGMPKERFSAEFPKEGPSILRIQQVVRGDSAAYFCASSHREGAGNTIYFGEGSWLTVV.

The chain uses TRBV5-6 and TRBJ1-1, with D perhaps matching TRBD1 (6 bases). CDR3 size: 14 residues. V was shortened by 8 bases and J by 5 bases, with 19 bases between the two germline ends. Per germline, CDR1 SGHDT and CDR2 YYEEEE. The CDR3 DNA reads TGTGCCAGACCACTGGGCCCCGGGACAACTGAAGCTTTCTTT. It yields the protein CARPLGPGTTEAFF.

The table lists this clone with a count of one. The identical CDR3 is also encoded by other nucleotide sequences in the sample. The rearrangement uses TRBV6-5 and TRBJ1-2; 7 positions agree with TRBD1. The length of the CDR3 is 14 residues. Trimming at V came to 0 bases and at J to 4 bases, leaving 2 bases not matched to a gene. Germline V gene sequence: CDR1 MNHEY, CDR2 SVGAGI. CDR3 region: CASSYSTGIYGYTF. For the CDR3, the DNA is TGTGCCAGCAGTTACTCGACAGGGATCTATGGCTACACCTTC.

This chain uses TRBV5-5 with TRBJ1-2, with 9 positions matching TRBD1. The germline V gene encodes CDR1 SGHKS and CDR2 YYEKEE (reference sequence). V shed 0 bases and J 5 bases; nucleotides not matched to a gene: 8. The CDR3 spans 16 residues. CDR3 bases: TGTGCCAGCAGCTTGGGCCGGACAGGGGAGGGTTATGGCTACACCTTC. Amino acids: CASSLGRTGEGYGYTF.

J is TRBJ2-3 and V is TRBV5-4, with a possible D match to TRBD2 (5 bases). Trimming took off 4 bases at V and 0 bases at J, with 15 bases between the two ends. This CDR3 spans 16 amino acids. Looked up from germline, CDR1 is SGHNT and CDR2 is YYREEE (reference sequence). The CDR3 DNA sequence: TGTGCCAGCAGCGCGGGCGGCACCCGAAGCACAGATACGCAGTATTTT. Amino acids: CASSAGGTRSTDTQYF.

The chain combines TRBV2 with TRBJ1-1, with a tentative D call TRBD1 (6 bases). This CDR3 region has 15 residues. Trimming removed 1 base at V and 5 bases at J, with 14 bases between. Germline V gene sequence: CDR1 SNHLY, CDR2 FYNNEI. The DNA for the CDR3 is TGTGCCAGCAGTGAAGTGGGCAGGGGAGGGACTGAAGCTTTCTTT. Its protein product is CASSEVGRGGTEAFF.

The chain couples TRBV10-3 to TRBJ1-2, with TRBD1 matching 9 bases. CDR3 length: 16 amino acids. The germline V gene has CDR1 ENHRY and CDR2 SYGVKD. J was trimmed by 8 bases and V by 0 bases; bases with no gene match: 10. The CDR3 coding sequence is TGTGCCATCAGTGAGTCGGGCTTGTCGGGACAGGGCGGCTACACCTTC. Protein sequence: CAISESGLSGQGGYTF.

The chain has TRBV7-3 and TRBJ2-7; 10 bases fit TRBD1. The CDR3 runs 13 residues. V was pared by 5 bases and J by 6 bases, with 4 bases of the junction left unmatched. In germline, CDR1 is SGHTA, CDR2 FQGTGA. The CDR3 here is CASSATGGSEQYF. The CDR3, as DNA: TGTGCCAGCAGCGCGACAGGGGGCAGCGAGCAGTACTTC. Combining the CDR3 with reference TRBV7-3 and TRBJ2-7 gives the whole variable domain GAGVSQTPSNKVTEKGKYVELRCDPISGHTALYWYRQSLGQGPEFLIYFQGTGAADDSGLPNDRFFAVRPEGSVSTLKIQRTERGDSAVYLCASSATGGSEQYFGPGTRLTVT.

This chain links TRBV12-3 or TRBV12-4 with TRBJ1-2; maybe TRBD1 (5 bases). Trimming stripped 0 bases from V and 8 bases from J, with 10 bases between. The CDR3 contains 13 residues. CDR3 DNA: TGTGCCAGCAGTTTAGCGACAGAGGAGGGCTACACCTTC. Its translation is CASSLATEEGYTF.

The gene calls are TRBV19 and TRBJ2-5; TRBD2 is a possible D gene (5 bases). CDR3 length: 14 residues. Germline V gives CDR1 LNHDA, CDR2 SQIVND (reference sequence). The V gene lost 4 bases and the J gene lost 4 bases, with 13 bases spanning the gap. This CDR3 reads CASSKSEATETQYF. The CDR3 region has the DNA TGTGCCAGTAGTAAGTCGGAGGCTACAGAGACCCAGTACTTC.

The chain carries TRBV25-1 and TRBJ1-1; D is unclear. The V and J ends lost 4 bases and 1 base respectively, with 13 bases between them. This CDR3 has 15 amino acids. CDR1 is MGHDK and CDR2 is SYGVNS in the germline V gene. The chain's CDR3 is CASSGGGVRNTEAFF. As DNA, the CDR3 is TGTGCCAGCAGTGGGGGAGGAGTAAGGAACACTGAAGCTTTCTTT.

The chain joins TRBV24-1 to TRBJ2-3; D is unresolved. CDR1 is KGHDR and CDR2 is SFDVKD in the germline V gene. V lost 9 bases and J lost 2, with 14 bases in between. There are 14 residues in the CDR3. CDR3 amino acids: CATCGPLPTDTQYF. In DNA, the CDR3 is TGTGCCACCTGCGGCCCACTACCCACAGATACGCAGTATTTT.

The chain has TRBV28 and TRBJ2-2, with D hard to call. Trimming took off 2 bases at V and 6 bases at J, with 10 bases between the two ends. Germline V gene sequence: CDR1 MDHEN, CDR2 SYDVKM. The CDR3 has 14 amino acids. CDR3 loop: CASSLGLLAGELFF. CDR3 sequence (DNA): TGTGCCAGCAGTTTAGGGCTCCTCGCCGGGGAGCTGTTTTTT.

The CDR3 region is CASRIWTRADGYTF. As DNA, the CDR3 is TGTGCAAGTCGCATCTGGACAAGGGCGGATGGCTACACCTTC. V and J are TRBV12-2 and TRBJ1-2; no DNA check was done on the table's D call, TRBD1. TRBV12-2 is shown as a pseudogene. CDR3 length: 14 amino acids.

This chain joins TRBV15 and TRBJ1-4; 8 positions agree with TRBD1. Trimming cost V 3 bases and J 3 bases; bases outside gene matches: 3. There are 15 residues in the CDR3. Germline-derived CDR1 and CDR2 are LNHNV and YYDKDF (reference sequence). The CDR3 spells CATSSVQGANEKLFF. The CDR3 nucleotides are TGTGCCACCAGCAGTGTACAGGGGGCTAATGAAAAACTGTTTTTT.

V usage is TRBV2 and J usage is TRBJ2-7, with 8 bases that match TRBD2. Germline CDR1 is SNHLY and CDR2 is FYNNEI. This CDR3 has 15 amino acids. Trimming at V came to 3 bases and at J to 2 bases, leaving 6 bases not matched to a gene. In DNA form, the CDR3 reads TGTGCCAGCAGTGACGGACTAGCACGGGCCTACGAGCAGTACTTC. Translation: CASSDGLARAYEQYF.

The chain carries TRBV29-1 and TRBJ1-1; TRBD1 might be the D (5 bases). V was clipped by 5 bases and J by 1 base, with 11 bases between them. The CDR3 is 13 residues long. Germline V lookup: CDR1 SQVTM, CDR2 ANQGSEA. Written as DNA, the CDR3 is TGCAGCGTTTCCAGGGCGACGAACACTGAAGCTTTCTTT. It is translated as CSVSRATNTEAFF.

The rearrangement joins TRBV5-1 to TRBJ2-6; D ambiguous. The CDR3 is made up of 16 amino acids. The germline CDR1 and CDR2 sequences are SGHRS and YFSETQ. The germline V and J ends were trimmed by 2 bases and 1 base, with 10 bases remaining between them. The CDR3 DNA follows: TGCGCCAGCAGCTTATTGTATTCTTCTGGGGCCAACGTCCTGACTTTC. Translated, it gives CASSLLYSSGANVLTF.

The chain employs TRBV5-1 and TRBJ2-5; 7 positions agree with TRBD2. The CDR3 runs to 17 residues. In germline, CDR1 is SGHRS, CDR2 YFSETQ. V gave up 0 bases and J gave up 2 bases; unmatched junction bases: 10. CDR3 sequence reads: CASSLARRGIRQETQYF. DNA for the CDR3: TGCGCCAGCAGCTTGGCCAGGCGGGGGATAAGGCAAGAGACCCAGTACTTC.

This clone was seen more than once but under ten times. The chain is built from TRBV18 and TRBJ2-1; 8 nucleotides agree with TRBD2. J lost 2 bases, V lost 3 bases, and 9 bases had no gene match. Germline CDR1 and CDR2: KGHSH and LQKENI. The CDR3 contains 17 residues. The DNA of the CDR3 is TGTGCCAGCTCACCTTCGCGGGGGGCGTTCGCCTACAATGAGCAGTTCTTC. As protein: CASSPSRGAFAYNEQFF.

This clone has more than one count but fewer than ten. This sequence joins TRBV7-9 and TRBJ2-7; perhaps TRBD2 as D (5 bases). CDR1 and CDR2 (germline): SEHNR, FQNEAQ (reference sequence). V gave up 2 bases and J gave up 1 base, with 15 bases separating them. The CDR3 has 16 amino acids. In DNA form, the CDR3 reads TGTGCCAGCAGCTTAATCGGAGGCCCTGGGTCCTACGAGCAGTACTTC. This codes for CASSLIGGPGSYEQYF.

The chain links TRBV4-1 to TRBJ2-7; 8 nucleotides align to TRBD1. This CDR3 contains 15 residues. The J segment lost 1 base and the V segment lost 2 bases, leaving 4 bases of the junction unmatched. Per germline, CDR1 MGHRA and CDR2 YSYEKL. Here the CDR3 reads CASSQQGAKSYEQYF. The CDR3, as DNA: TGCGCCAGCAGCCAACAGGGGGCAAAATCCTACGAGCAGTACTTC.